A single sample is the source of the 32 T cell receptor beta chains below, sequenced in a study of cytomegalovirus exposure and HLA in healthy donors. Profiling relied on immunoSEQ multiplex PCR, and the TCRdb table lists in-frame clones only, not all of them. In the table there are about 98,000 clones, roughly 90% of which are singletons. Sequencing was carried out using PBMCs. The receptors stem from a man between 18 and 29 years old in good health and CMV-seropositive.

The chain links TRBV5-1 to TRBJ2-2; 8 bases match TRBD1. The CDR3 is 20 residues long. V dropped 4 bases and J dropped 6; count of bases not matched to a gene: 23. Germline loops: CDR1 SGHRS, CDR2 YFSETQ. This chain's CDR3 is CASSRRNTRPVGQGPGELFF. For the CDR3, the DNA is TGCGCCAGCAGCCGTAGGAACACCCGACCGGTTGGACAGGGCCCCGGGGAGCTGTTTTTT.

This rearrangement joins TRBV19 to TRBJ2-2; D remains unclear. V dropped 8 bases and J dropped 6 bases, with 16 bases sitting between them. Germline V gene sequence: CDR1 LNHDA, CDR2 SQIVND (reference sequence). The CDR3 extends over 14 amino acids. CDR3 loop: CASARFHVAGELFF. CDR3 bases: TGTGCCAGTGCTAGATTCCACGTCGCCGGGGAGCTGTTTTTT.

The CDR3 DNA sequence: TGTGCCAGCAGCTTAGTGCCAGGGCCACTTTACGAGCAGTACTTC. Translating it yields CASSLVPGPLYEQYF. This chain uses TRBV7-2 with TRBJ2-7; TRBD1 is a possible D gene (5 bases). This CDR3 contains 15 residues. The V gene lost 1 base and the J gene lost 4 bases, with 14 bases spanning the gap. Germline CDR1 and CDR2: SGHTA and FQGNSA.

This chain links TRBV10-3 with TRBJ2-7; 7 bases line up with TRBD1. The ends lost 5 bases at V and 2 bases at J; junction bases unmatched: 3. Germline values: CDR1 ENHRY, CDR2 SYGVKD. The CDR3 covers 13 residues. CDR3 bases: TGTGCCATCAGTTCGACAGGGACCTACGAGCAGTACTTC. It encodes CAISSTGTYEQYF.

The chain combines TRBV5-4 with TRBJ1-4; weak D call: TRBD1 (5 bases). CDR1 and CDR2 from the germline V gene are SGHNT and YYREEE (reference sequence). The CDR3 runs to 15 residues. V gave up 0 bases and J gave up 6 bases, with 12 bases separating them. DNA for the CDR3: TGTGCCAGCAGCTTGGATCGGGGGGGTCATGAAAAACTGTTTTTT. Translating it yields CASSLDRGGHEKLFF. Based on the CDR3 plus reference TRBV5-4 and TRBJ1-4, the full variable domain is ETGVTQSPTHLIKTRGQQVTLRCSSQSGHNTVSWYQQALGQGPQFIFQYYREEENGRGNFPPRFSGLQFPNYSSELNVNALELDDSALYLCASSLDRGGHEKLFFGSGTQLSVL.

A few counts support this clone. J is TRBJ1-2 and V is TRBV6-1; 10 bases align to TRBD1. The V gene end was trimmed by 7 bases and the J gene end by 8 bases; junction bases not matched to a gene: 7. CDR1 MNHNS and CDR2 SASEGT come from the germline V gene. The CDR3 consists of 13 residues. CDR3 region: CASKHRDRGGYTF. Here the CDR3 DNA reads TGTGCCAGCAAGCACCGGGACAGGGGAGGCTACACCTTC.

The chain employs TRBV11-2 and TRBJ1-5; 8 bases map to TRBD1. The CDR3 extends over 14 amino acids. Trimming removed 1 base from V and 5 bases from J; junction bases left unmatched: 1. Germline V gene sequence: CDR1 SGHAT, CDR2 FQNNGV. CDR3 in amino acids: CASSLGTGYQPQHF. As DNA, the CDR3 is TGTGCCAGCAGCTTAGGGACAGGGTATCAGCCCCAGCATTTT.

This clone was detected only a few times. This sequence joins TRBV19 and TRBJ2-7, with TRBD2 matching 10 bases. CDR3 length: 16 residues. The germline CDR1 and CDR2 sequences are LNHDA and SQIVND (reference sequence). The V segment lost 4 bases and the J segment 4 bases; nucleotides outside the gene matches: 10. The CDR3 DNA reads as TGTGCCAGTAGTACTGAGCTAGCGGGAGTGGGGTACGAGCAGTACTTC. Its translation is CASSTELAGVGYEQYF.

This clone was counted once. This chain uses TRBV30 with TRBJ2-5; maybe TRBD1 (6 bases). Germline lookup yields CDR1 GTSNPN and CDR2 SVGIG (reference sequence). Trimming removed 0 bases at V and 2 bases at J, with 16 bases between. This CDR3 spans 16 amino acids. CDR3 sequence: CAWSVRGGWSQETQYF. The CDR3 bases are TGTGCCTGGAGTGTACGAGGGGGTTGGAGTCAAGAGACCCAGTACTTC.

V gene TRBV11-2 combines with J gene TRBJ2-1; TRBD1 aligns across 7 bases. V dropped 4 bases and J dropped 9; count of bases not matched to a gene: 9. This CDR3 has 14 amino acids. Germline V gene sequence: CDR1 SGHAT, CDR2 FQNNGV. CDR3 in amino acids: CASSSRDSQGEQFF. The CDR3 DNA reads TGTGCCAGCAGCTCCCGGGACAGTCAGGGTGAGCAGTTCTTC. Full variable domain (rest looked up from reference TRBV11-2 and TRBJ2-1): EAGVAQSPRYKIIEKRQSVAFWCNPISGHATLYWYQQILGQGPKLLIQFQNNGVVDDSQLPKDRFSAERLKGVDSTLKIQPAKLEDSAVYLCASSSRDSQGEQFFGPGTRLTVL.

This clone was found a few times. The V and J genes are TRBV9 and TRBJ1-3; perhaps TRBD1 as D (5 bases). The CDR3 extends over 16 amino acids. V was cut by 3 bases and J by 7 bases, with 20 bases left in between. Germline V lookup: CDR1 SGDLS, CDR2 YYNGEE. The CDR3 coding sequence is TGTGCCAGCAGCGCGGGTCTTCAGGCTTCAGGGAACACCATATATTTT. Its protein product is CASSAGLQASGNTIYF.

The chain combines TRBV7-2 with TRBJ2-2; 10 positions agree with TRBD2. The germline V gene encodes CDR1 SGHTA and CDR2 FQGNSA. This CDR3 spans 15 amino acids. The V segment lost 2 bases and the J segment 6 bases; nucleotides outside the gene matches: 3. The CDR3 protein is CASSLRLAGAGELFF. The CDR3 bases are TGTGCCAGCAGCTTACGGCTAGCGGGGGCCGGGGAGCTGTTTTTT. Full variable domain (missing parts from reference TRBV7-2 and TRBJ2-2): GAGVSQSPSNKVTEKGKDVELRCDPISGHTALYWYRQSLGQGLEFLIYFQGNSAPDKSGLPSDRFSAERTGGSVSTLTIQRTQQEDSAVYLCASSLRLAGAGELFFGEGSRLTVL.

The rearrangement uses TRBV7-2 and TRBJ2-7; 10 nucleotides agree with TRBD2. Unmatched junction bases numbered 8, after V lost 5 bases and J lost 4 bases. The CDR3 sequence is 15 residues long. CDR1 and CDR2 from the germline V gene are SGHTA and FQGNSA. CDR3 sequence: CASSKTSGKAYEQYF. In nucleotides, the CDR3 is TGTGCCAGCAGCAAAACTAGCGGGAAAGCTTACGAGCAGTACTTC.

The rearrangement links TRBV6-5 to TRBJ2-7; TRBD2 agrees at 11 bases. Germline CDR1 reads MNHEY; CDR2 reads SVGAGI. The CDR3 covers 15 residues. V lost 5 bases and J lost 2; bases outside the gene matches: 5. The CDR3: CASSKNSGRAYEQYF. In DNA, the CDR3 is TGTGCCAGCAGTAAAAATAGCGGGAGGGCCTACGAGCAGTACTTC.

The V call is TRBV29-1, the J call TRBJ2-7; the D gene is possibly TRBD2 (7 bases). The CDR3 is 13 residues long. Trimming removed 2 bases at V and 4 bases at J, with 12 bases between. The germline CDR1 and CDR2 sequences are SQVTM and ANQGSEA. For the CDR3, the DNA is TGCAGCGTTGAAAGGGAGGGGGATTACGAGCAGTACTTC. Protein sequence: CSVEREGDYEQYF.

Details on this clone: The junction departs from germline at one end; a sequencing error may be responsible. The chain recombines TRBV19 with TRBJ2-7; D is perhaps TRBD2 (6 bases). Germline assignment: CDR1 LNHDA and CDR2 SQIVND (reference sequence). This CDR3 is 15 amino acids long. In DNA, the CDR3 is TGTGCCAGTAGTCTAGAGGAGGGGCCTTCCTACGAGCAGTACTTC. Its protein is CASSLEEGPSYEQYF.

The J gene is TRBJ2-2, the V gene TRBV19; D might be TRBD2 (5 bases). Germline assignment: CDR1 LNHDA and CDR2 SQIVND (reference sequence). Trimming removed 6 bases at V and 3 bases at J, with 11 bases between. This CDR3 is 14 amino acids long. Written as DNA, the CDR3 is TGTGCCAGTAGCTCTAGCTTTTACACCGGGGAGCTGTTTTTT. It codes for CASSSSFYTGELFF.

For the CDR3, the DNA is TGTGCCAGCAGTTATACGGGAGGCCTCGGGGACGAGCAGTACTTC. This codes for CASSYTGGLGDEQYF. The genes are TRBV27 and TRBJ2-7; 7 nucleotides align to TRBD2. V lost 4 bases, J lost 5 bases, and 11 bases stayed unmatched. The CDR3 has 15 amino acids. In germline, CDR1 is MNHEY, CDR2 SMNVEV (reference sequence).

The table lists this clone with a count of one. V and J are TRBV28 and TRBJ1-2, with D unresolved. The germline V gene has CDR1 MDHEN and CDR2 SYDVKM. The CDR3 runs to 13 residues. Between the trimmed V and J ends, which lost 8 bases and 7 bases, there was a span of 17 bases. CDR3 region: CASRKPQLTGYTF. As DNA, the CDR3 is TGTGCCAGCCGAAAACCACAGTTAACTGGCTACACCTTC.

This clone was observed once. The V call is TRBV9, the J call TRBJ2-2; 10 bases match TRBD2. CDR1 is SGDLS and CDR2 is YYNGEE in the germline V gene. The CDR3 has 15 residues. V shed 6 bases and J 3 bases; nucleotides not matched to a gene: 5. This chain's CDR3 is CASNEAGGHTGELFF. DNA of the CDR3: TGTGCCAGCAACGAAGCGGGAGGGCACACCGGGGAGCTGTTTTTT.

This chain's CDR3 is CASSEGQGYLPQHF. The CDR3 DNA reads as TGTGCCAGCAGTGAAGGACAGGGCTATCTGCCCCAGCATTTT. The rearrangement uses TRBV2 and TRBJ1-5; 7 nucleotides agree with TRBD1. Germline loops: CDR1 SNHLY, CDR2 FYNNEI. The ends lost 1 base at V and 9 bases at J; junction bases unmatched: 6. This CDR3 contains 14 residues.

The chain uses TRBV7-3 and TRBJ2-7; D not certain. The CDR3 is made up of 13 amino acids. Trimming removed 4 bases at V and 9 bases at J, with 16 bases between. Per the germline V gene, CDR1 is SGHTA and CDR2 is FQGTGA. CDR3 amino acids: CASSSAQTNRQYF. CDR3 DNA: TGTGCCAGCAGCTCCGCACAGACCAACCGGCAGTACTTC.

The chain employs TRBV5-1 and TRBJ1-2; TRBD1 aligns across 9 bases. Germline trimming cut 6 bases from V and 8 bases from J; bases unmatched to any gene: 8. CDR1 is SGHRS, CDR2 YFSETQ, per germline. This CDR3 comprises 13 residues. As DNA, the CDR3 is TGCGCCAGCATGGTGGGACAGGGTTTCGGCTACACCTTC. It codes for CASMVGQGFGYTF.

The chain couples TRBV6-5 to TRBJ2-6; tentative D call: TRBD2 (5 bases). The germline V and J ends were trimmed by 2 bases and 1 base, with 6 bases remaining between them. Looked up from germline, CDR1 is MNHEY and CDR2 is SVGAGI. This CDR3 region has 15 residues. CDR3 in amino acids: CASSYAGSGANVLTF. CDR3 nucleotide sequence: TGTGCCAGCAGTTACGCGGGTTCTGGGGCCAACGTCCTGACTTTC.

The chain carries TRBV4-3 and TRBJ2-3, with 7 bases lining up with TRBD1. There are 16 residues in the CDR3. From germline, CDR1 is LGHNA and CDR2 YSLEER. V shed 0 bases, J shed 4 bases, and the junction held 7 bases outside the gene matches. The CDR3 protein is CASSQDPGQPSDTQYF. The CDR3 DNA follows: TGCGCCAGCAGCCAAGACCCGGGACAGCCATCAGATACGCAGTATTTT.

The genes are TRBV6-1 and TRBJ1-1, with 8 bases that match TRBD1. This CDR3 has 14 residues. Germline assignment: CDR1 MNHNS and CDR2 SASEGT. The trim removed 5 bases at V and 5 bases at J, leaving 7 bases unmatched. The CDR3 region is CASSWTGIGTEAFF. The CDR3 DNA is TGTGCCAGCAGTTGGACAGGGATAGGTACTGAAGCTTTCTTT.

The gene calls are TRBV5-1 and TRBJ2-3; D is perhaps TRBD2 (6 bases). V lost 0 bases, J lost 3 bases, and 8 bases lay in between. Germline V gene data show CDR1 as SGHRS and CDR2 as YFSETQ. This CDR3 has 14 residues. The CDR3 here is CASSLELATDTQYF. For the CDR3, the DNA is TGCGCCAGCAGCTTGGAACTAGCTACAGATACGCAGTATTTT.

A single count supports this clone. The chain joins TRBV4-2 to TRBJ2-5; the match to TRBD2 covers 7 bases. Germline CDR1 reads LGHNA; CDR2 reads YNFKEQ. V lost 0 bases and J lost 0; bases outside the gene matches: 4. The CDR3 runs 16 residues. The CDR3 here is CASSQDLGTNQETQYF. CDR3 nucleotide sequence: TGTGCCAGCAGCCAAGATCTCGGGACTAACCAAGAGACCCAGTACTTC.

This sequence joins TRBV7-3 and TRBJ1-1; possible D gene TRBD1, 5 bases. The CDR3 covers 15 residues. Deletions cut 6 bases from V and 4 bases from J, with 18 bases between. The germline V gene has CDR1 SGHTA and CDR2 FQGTGA. The CDR3 here is CASRLHGGGSTEAFF. CDR3 bases: TGTGCCAGCAGGCTCCATGGGGGAGGTAGCACTGAAGCTTTCTTT.

The chain combines TRBV9 with TRBJ2-5; D call uncertain. Germline V CDR1 and CDR2: SGDLS, YYNGEE. The CDR3 totals 13 residues. The ends were cut back, 2 bases at V and 3 bases at J, with 8 bases in the middle. In DNA form, the CDR3 reads TGTGCCAGCAGCGTCTCAGGAAAAGAGACCCAGTACTTC. It encodes CASSVSGKETQYF.

The chain links TRBV6-4 to TRBJ2-3; unclear D gene. CDR1 is MRHNA and CDR2 is SNTAGT in the germline V gene. The V and J ends lost 2 bases and 2 bases respectively, with 14 bases between them. The CDR3 has 16 residues. CDR3 residues: CASSDIPSADTDTQYF. CDR3 nucleotide sequence: TGTGCCAGCAGTGACATCCCCAGCGCAGACACAGATACGCAGTATTTT.

The J gene is TRBJ2-2, the V gene TRBV7-3; 9 nucleotides align to TRBD1. The CDR3 runs 17 residues. J gave up 6 bases and V 5 bases, and 13 bases lay outside the gene matches. CDR1 and CDR2 from the germline V gene are SGHTA and FQGTGA. This chain's CDR3 is CASSLTGGTSYAGELFF. DNA for the CDR3: TGTGCCAGCAGCCTTACAGGGGGCACGAGTTACGCCGGGGAGCTGTTTTTT.